One T cell receptor beta chain is described in this entry. Researchers ran immunoSEQ v3.0 at survey level. Clones were read by immunoSEQ multiplex PCR, and TCRdb kept only the in-frame ones, dropping some. The data contain about 12,000 clones, 77% of them seen just once; the ten biggest clones take up around 21%. In each sample, about 0.95-10 million cryopreserved PBMC were present before DNA extraction. This record belongs to a study of long-term antiretroviral therapy in people with HIV. The sequences come from unsorted PBMCs, collected 0.5 years before starting antiretroviral therapy. This sequence originates from a woman in her 40s with HIV.

The CDR3 loop is CSVEGLAGLQETQYF. Written as DNA, the CDR3 is TGCAGCGTTGAAGGGCTAGCGGGACTCCAAGAGACCCAGTACTTC. The V call is TRBV29-1, the J call TRBJ2-5, with 9 nucleotides matching TRBD2. With V trimmed by 1 base and J by 1 base, 4 bases remained unmatched. CDR3 length: 15 residues. Per the germline V gene, CDR1 is SQVTM and CDR2 is ANQGSEA.